A single sample is the source of the 28 T cell receptor beta chains below, sequenced in a study of T-cell memory formation after mild COVID-19. From the 5' RACE reads, TCRdb called clonotypes with MiXCR, one entry per CDR3 protein. The table shows under 300,000 distinct CDR3 sequences, with approximately 16% occurring only once. The sequenced material came from PBMCs or a T cell subset sorted from them (not recorded which). These receptor sequences come from a man between 18 and 35 years old who had mild COVID-19 (a few samples of this study predate the infection). Cell type and time point are not known.

This clonotype has a handful of counts. V gene TRBV5-1 combines with J gene TRBJ1-1; D possibly corresponds to TRBD1 (6 bases). V was shortened by 5 bases and J by 4 bases, with 15 bases between the two germline ends. Per germline, CDR1 SGHRS and CDR2 YFSETQ. The CDR3 sequence is 14 residues long. CDR3 DNA: TGCGCCAGCAGTCTCACCAGGGGTGCCACTGAAGCTTTCTTT. This sequence encodes CASSLTRGATEAFF.

This clonotype came up many times. J is TRBJ2-7 and V is TRBV7-2; 13 bases are a match to TRBD2. Trimming at V came to 5 bases and at J to 6 bases, leaving 7 bases not matched to a gene. This CDR3 is 15 amino acids long. The germline V gene has CDR1 SGHTA and CDR2 FQGNSA. The CDR3 DNA is TGTGCCAGCAGCCCTGGACTAGCGGGGGTCCGCGAGCAGTACTTC. Residues: CASSPGLAGVREQYF.

Ten or more counts support this clonotype. The chain is built from TRBV5-1 and TRBJ2-7; 7 bases map to TRBD1. This CDR3 contains 16 residues. Germline values: CDR1 SGHRS, CDR2 YFSETQ. Unmatched junction bases numbered 13, after V lost 2 bases and J lost 5 bases. Here the CDR3 DNA reads TGCGCCAGCAGCTTAGAGGGGGCATGGGATGGCGACGAGCAGTACGTC. Protein: CASSLEGAWDGDEQYV.

This clonotype was detected a few times. This rearrangement joins TRBV7-2 to TRBJ1-5; a weak D match, TRBD1 (5 bases). This CDR3 contains 12 residues. Trimming removed 4 bases from V and 9 bases from J, with 10 bases in between. The V gene's germline CDR1 is SGHTA and CDR2 FQGNSA. CDR3 sequence reads: CASSWGGGPQHF. In DNA form, the CDR3 reads TGTGCCAGCAGCTGGGGTGGGGGGCCCCAGCATTTT.

The chain is built from TRBV6-5 and TRBJ1-5; D is uncertain. The V and J ends lost 7 bases and 0 bases respectively, with 13 bases between them. The CDR3 sequence is 15 residues long. Germline V gene data show CDR1 as MNHEY and CDR2 as SVGAGI. As DNA, the CDR3 is TGTGCCAGCAATCCTACTAGTAATAGCAATCAGCCCCAGCATTTT. Translated: CASNPTSNSNQPQHF.

This clonotype was found a few times. The V gene is TRBV7-2, the J gene TRBJ2-1, with 9 bases aligning to TRBD2. Germline assignment: CDR1 SGHTA and CDR2 FQGNSA. The CDR3 has 14 amino acids. J was trimmed by 4 bases and V by 5 bases; bases with no gene match: 3. In nucleotides, the CDR3 is TGTGCCAGCAGCCAGCGGGGGGTTTACAATGAGCAGTTCTTC. Its translation: CASSQRGVYNEQFF.

The rearrangement uses TRBV5-1 and TRBJ2-1; 8 bases agree with TRBD1. The CDR3 sequence is 15 residues long. After removal of 0 bases from V and 7 bases from J, the junction contained 6 bases not matched to a gene. Germline V lookup: CDR1 SGHRS, CDR2 YFSETQ. The CDR3 is CASSLARTGRNEQFF. Written as DNA, the CDR3 is TGCGCCAGCAGCTTGGCCAGGACAGGGCGGAATGAGCAGTTCTTC.

V gene TRBV5-1 combines with J gene TRBJ2-1; D might be TRBD1 (5 bases). Germline V gene lookup returns CDR1 SGHRS and CDR2 YFSETQ. Trimming removed 0 bases at V and 6 bases at J, with 13 bases between. This CDR3 comprises 15 residues. In DNA, the CDR3 is TGCGCCAGCAGCTTGGCGTCAGGGTCCGTCAATGAGCAGTTCTTC. Residues: CASSLASGSVNEQFF. Supplemented by reference TRBV5-1 and TRBJ2-1, the full variable domain reads KAGVTQTPRYLIKTRGQQVTLSCSPISGHRSVSWYQQTPGQGLQFLFEYFSETQRNKGNFPGRFSGRQFSNSRSEMNVSTLELGDSALYLCASSLASGSVNEQFFGPGTRLTVL.

The chain has TRBV7-3 and TRBJ2-3; 10 nucleotides line up with TRBD2. The CDR3 contains 15 residues. Germline V gene data show CDR1 as SGHTA and CDR2 as FQGTGA. V trimming: 5 bases; J trimming: 6 bases; junction bases outside the gene matches: 8. In nucleotides, the CDR3 is TGTGCCAGCAGCCTACAAGCGGGGGGGGACGATACGCAGTATTTT. It specifies CASSLQAGGDDTQYF. The complete variable domain, with remaining parts taken from reference TRBV7-3 and TRBJ2-3, reads GAGVSQTPSNKVTEKGKYVELRCDPISGHTALYWYRQSLGQGPEFLIYFQGTGAADDSGLPNDRFFAVRPEGSVSTLKIQRTERGDSAVYLCASSLQAGGDDTQYFGPGTRLTVL.

This clonotype occurred many times. The chain uses TRBV7-3 and TRBJ2-2; 7 bases line up with TRBD1. V lost 5 bases to trimming and J lost 4 bases; unmatched junction nucleotides: 4. The CDR3 runs 14 residues. Germline CDR1 is SGHTA and CDR2 is FQGTGA. Written as DNA, the CDR3 is TGTGCCAGCAGCGACGGACAGGTCACCGGGGAGCTGTTTTTT. Translating gives CASSDGQVTGELFF.

This clonotype was found a few times. The chain uses TRBV18 and TRBJ1-5; 7 bases map to TRBD1. Germline V gene sequence: CDR1 KGHSH, CDR2 LQKENI. The CDR3 covers 14 residues. The V segment lost 5 bases and the J segment 5 bases; nucleotides outside the gene matches: 6. Here the CDR3 reads CASSNYRGDQPQHF. The CDR3, as DNA: TGTGCCAGCTCAAACTACAGGGGCGATCAGCCCCAGCATTTT.

The sample holds a few counts of this clonotype. CDR3 region: CSVAPDAQYF. The DNA of the CDR3 is TGCAGCGTTGCGCCGGATGCCCAGTACTTC. This chain joins TRBV29-1 and TRBJ2-5; D is ambiguous. Germline V lookup: CDR1 SQVTM, CDR2 ANQGSEA. The CDR3 loop spans 10 amino acids. V shed 4 bases and J shed 9 bases, with 9 bases lying between them. The full variable domain, completed using reference TRBV29-1 and TRBJ2-5, is SAVISQKPSRDICQRGTSLTIQCQVDSQVTMMFWYRQQPGQSLTLIATANQGSEATYESGFVIDKFPISRPNLTFSTLTVSNMSPEDSSIYLCSVAPDAQYFGPGTRLLVL.

This chain links TRBV11-3 with TRBJ2-1; a weak D match, TRBD2 (7 bases). This CDR3 comprises 14 residues. V lost 3 bases to trimming and J lost 6 bases, with 12 bases between them. Germline values: CDR1 SGHNT, CDR2 YENEEA. CDR3 DNA: TGTGCCAGCAGCTTGGAGGGGGGGCTCAATGAGCAGTTCTTC. Protein: CASSLEGGLNEQFF. Variable domain in full (rest from reference TRBV11-3 and TRBJ2-1): EAGVVQSPRYKIIEKKQPVAFWCNPISGHNTLYWYLQNLGQGPELLIRYENEEAVDDSQLPKDRFSAERLKGVDSTLKIQPAELGDSAVYLCASSLEGGLNEQFFGPGTRLTVL.

This clonotype was counted many times. This chain links TRBV5-1 with TRBJ2-1; 11 bases map to TRBD2. The CDR3 has 15 amino acids. The germline CDR1 and CDR2 sequences are SGHRS and YFSETQ. V shed 0 bases, J shed 6 bases, and the junction held 2 bases outside the gene matches. The CDR3 nucleotides read TGCGCCAGCAGCTTGGGGACTAGCGGGCGCAATGAGCAGTTCTTC. Translation: CASSLGTSGRNEQFF.

In its sample, this clonotype was seen a few times. This sequence joins TRBV20-1 and TRBJ2-1, with TRBD2 matching over 11 bases. The CDR3 extends over 16 amino acids. Germline CDR1 is DFQATT and CDR2 is SNEGSKA (reference sequence). V lost 4 bases and J lost 7; bases outside the gene matches: 12. The CDR3 protein is CSAKVASGGPANEQFF. The CDR3 DNA follows: TGCAGTGCTAAGGTGGCTAGCGGGGGGCCTGCGAATGAGCAGTTCTTC.

The chain uses TRBV12-5 and TRBJ2-5, with 12 bases that match TRBD1. This CDR3 is 15 amino acids long. CDR1 is LGHNT and CDR2 is FRNRAP in the germline V gene. CDR3 sequence: CSSSAGQGAWETQYF. As DNA, the CDR3 is TGTTCCAGCTCCGCGGGACAGGGGGCTTGGGAGACCCAGTACTTC.

This clonotype was observed a handful of times. The chain joins TRBV5-1 to TRBJ2-3; 8 bases line up with TRBD1. Germline CDR1 and CDR2: SGHRS and YFSETQ. The J segment lost 5 bases and the V segment lost 3 bases, leaving 11 bases of the junction unmatched. The CDR3 loop spans 16 amino acids. The CDR3, as DNA: TGCGCCAGCAGCTCTCAGGGACAGGTAGTAGGAGATACGCAGTATTTT. Protein sequence: CASSSQGQVVGDTQYF. Full variable domain (remainder filled in from reference TRBV5-1 and TRBJ2-3): KAGVTQTPRYLIKTRGQQVTLSCSPISGHRSVSWYQQTPGQGLQFLFEYFSETQRNKGNFPGRFSGRQFSNSRSEMNVSTLELGDSALYLCASSSQGQVVGDTQYFGPGTRLTVL.

V gene TRBV7-9 combines with J gene TRBJ2-5; a weak D match, TRBD1 (6 bases). The V gene's germline CDR1 is SEHNR and CDR2 FQNEAQ (reference sequence). The CDR3 length is 17 residues. V was trimmed by 1 base and J by 0 bases, leaving 15 bases between them. Here the CDR3 DNA reads TGTGCCAGCAGCTTAGGGACAGCAATTGGATACCAAGAGACCCAGTACTTC. Amino acids: CASSLGTAIGYQETQYF. The entire variable domain, with the rest obtained from reference TRBV7-9 and TRBJ2-5, is as follows: DTGVSQNPRHKITKRGQNVTFRCDPISEHNRLYWYRQTLGQGPEFLTYFQNEAQLEKSRLLSDRFSAERPKGSFSTLEIQRTEQGDSAMYLCASSLGTAIGYQETQYFGPGTRLLVL.

This clonotype has ten or more counts. V usage is TRBV11-2 and J usage is TRBJ2-1; 8 bases fit TRBD2. The V gene's germline CDR1 is SGHAT and CDR2 FQNNGV. V dropped 7 bases and J dropped 9; count of bases not matched to a gene: 8. CDR3 length equals 13 residues. The DNA for the CDR3 is TGTGCCAGCACCCGATCGCGGGGGGCTGAGCAGTTCTTC. It yields the protein CASTRSRGAEQFF.

J is TRBJ1-6 and V is TRBV7-9; perhaps TRBD1 as D (6 bases). The CDR3 runs to 12 residues. V lost 4 bases and J lost 15, with 13 bases in between. The germline V gene encodes CDR1 SEHNR and CDR2 FQNEAQ (reference sequence). The CDR3 region has the DNA TGTGCCAGCAGCTCGGTACAGGGCCGCCTCCACTTT. Protein sequence: CASSSVQGRLHF.

The table lists this clonotype with a few counts. The chain carries TRBV12-3 or TRBV12-4 and TRBJ1-1; D is uncertain. This CDR3 has 13 amino acids. V lost 2 bases to trimming and J lost 0 bases, with 4 bases between them. CDR3 protein: CASSLHMNTEAFF. The CDR3 nucleotides are TGTGCCAGCAGTTTACATATGAACACTGAAGCTTTCTTT.

This chain links TRBV7-2 with TRBJ1-4; D is ambiguous. Germline lookup yields CDR1 SGHTA and CDR2 FQGNSA. The CDR3 runs to 16 residues. V dropped 5 bases and J dropped 3 bases, with 16 bases sitting between them. In DNA, the CDR3 is TGTGCCAGCAGCCGCACGCGATCTACGGCTAATGAAAAACTGTTTTTT. Translating it yields CASSRTRSTANEKLFF.

This clonotype has just a few counts. This rearrangement joins TRBV5-1 to TRBJ1-5; 7 bases line up with TRBD1. CDR3 length equals 15 residues. V was clipped by 3 bases and J by 3 bases; unmatched bases: 6. Germline V gene lookup returns CDR1 SGHRS and CDR2 YFSETQ. This CDR3 is CASSSTGDFNQPQHF. The CDR3 DNA sequence: TGCGCCAGCAGCTCCACAGGGGATTTCAATCAGCCCCAGCATTTT.

A note on this clonotype: A much more abundant neighbour one base away suggests this may be a read error. The missing conserved phenylalanine or tryptophan at the end of this CDR3 makes a read error likely. The rearrangement joins TRBV20-1 to TRBJ1-2, with D hard to call. CDR1 is DFQATT, CDR2 SNEGSKA, per germline (reference sequence). This CDR3 has 15 amino acids. Trimming took off 4 bases at V and 4 bases at J, with 19 bases between the two ends. The CDR3: CSATSATAFGYGYTL. DNA of the CDR3: TGCAGTGCTACCTCGGCCACGGCGTTTGGCTATGGCTACACCTTA.

This rearrangement joins TRBV9 to TRBJ2-1, with D perhaps matching TRBD1 (8 bases). V was pared by 2 bases and J by 6 bases, with 12 bases between. This CDR3 region has 14 residues. CDR1 is SGDLS and CDR2 is YYNGEE in the germline V gene. The chain's CDR3 is CASSVGGTGNEQFF. Written as DNA, the CDR3 is TGTGCCAGCAGCGTGGGGGGGACAGGCAATGAGCAGTTCTTC.

The chain carries TRBV30 and TRBJ1-5; 9 nucleotides line up with TRBD1. Germline CDR1 GTSNPN, CDR2 SVGIG (reference sequence). CDR3 size: 14 residues. The CDR3 DNA sequence: TGTGCTGTAGACTTCGGGACAGGGCGGCAGCCCCAGCATTTT. Translating gives CAVDFGTGRQPQHF.

The CDR3 sequence is CASSVPPNTGELFF. CDR3 nucleotides: TGTGCCAGCAGCGTTCCTCCGAACACCGGGGAGCTGTTTTTT. The J gene is TRBJ2-2, the V gene TRBV9; D not resolved. The V end was cut by 2 bases, the J end by 0 bases, with 5 bases between. CDR3 length: 14 amino acids. The germline gives CDR1 SGDLS, CDR2 YYNGEE.

This clonotype showed up just a few times. The chain has TRBV7-2 and TRBJ1-2; no clear D. The CDR3 covers 13 residues. The V gene lost 5 bases and the J gene lost 6 bases, with 13 bases spanning the gap. Per germline, CDR1 SGHTA and CDR2 FQGNSA. The CDR3 sequence: CASSPGAWDGYTF. The DNA of the CDR3 is TGTGCCAGCAGCCCAGGCGCCTGGGATGGCTACACCTTC.